The 17 T cell receptor beta chains below were found in one sample sequenced in a study of blood T cell repertoires in COVID-19. The assay was immunoSEQ multiplex PCR, and TCRdb's table has in-frame clones only and misses some. The data contain 350,000 to 400,000 clones, approximately 90% of them singletons. Source material: PBMCs or T cells enriched from blood (not recorded which). The receptors were sampled from a woman aged 25 to 39 with acute COVID-19.

This chain uses TRBV5-5 with TRBJ1-3; D is uncertain. The CDR3 totals 11 residues. Germline CDR1 SGHKS, CDR2 YYEKEE (reference sequence). V shed 2 bases and J shed 8 bases, with 5 bases lying between them. This chain's CDR3 is CASSFGDTIYF. The CDR3 DNA follows: TGTGCCAGCAGCTTCGGGGACACCATATATTTT.

This clone appeared once. The V call is TRBV4-3, the J call TRBJ1-1, with TRBD1 identical over 9 bases. Trimming removed 2 bases from V and 3 bases from J; junction bases left unmatched: 4. Germline V gene lookup returns CDR1 LGHNA and CDR2 YSLEER. The CDR3 extends over 15 amino acids. CDR3 region: CASSQSTGGHTEAFF. The CDR3 region has the DNA TGCGCCAGCAGCCAATCTACAGGGGGCCACACTGAAGCTTTCTTT.

J is TRBJ1-5 and V is TRBV6-1; maybe TRBD1 (5 bases). CDR3 length equals 16 residues. The germline V gene encodes CDR1 MNHNS and CDR2 SASEGT. Between the trimmed V and J ends, which lost 0 bases and 4 bases, there was a span of 13 bases. CDR3 in DNA: TGTGCCAGCAGTGAAGCTGGGGGGGAAGTAAATCAGCCCCAGCATTTT. This translates into CASSEAGGEVNQPQHF.

This chain connects TRBV4-1 to TRBJ1-1, with 7 bases aligning to TRBD1. Trimming removed 8 bases from V and 3 bases from J; junction bases left unmatched: 12. Germline CDR1 MGHRA, CDR2 YSYEKL. This CDR3 region has 15 residues. CDR3 residues: CASRYMPQGDTEAFF. CDR3 bases: TGCGCCAGCCGCTACATGCCCCAGGGGGACACTGAAGCTTTCTTT.

The chain combines TRBV19 with TRBJ2-7; 9 bases map to TRBD2. Unmatched junction bases numbered 8, after V lost 4 bases and J lost 1 base. Germline V gives CDR1 LNHDA, CDR2 SQIVND (reference sequence). The CDR3 consists of 16 residues. This CDR3 is CASSRSGGITSYEQYF. CDR3 nucleotide sequence: TGTGCCAGTAGTAGGAGCGGGGGGATCACATCCTACGAGCAGTACTTC.

This sequence joins TRBV5-1 and TRBJ1-5, with TRBD1 identical over 10 bases. The germline gives CDR1 SGHRS, CDR2 YFSETQ. This CDR3 region has 14 residues. J was trimmed by 5 bases and V by 3 bases; bases with no gene match: 2. CDR3 nucleotides: TGCGCCAGCAGCTGGACAGGGGGTGATCAGCCCCAGCATTTT. Translation gives CASSWTGGDQPQHF.

This rearrangement joins TRBV4-3 to TRBJ1-2, with 9 nucleotides matching TRBD1. CDR1 and CDR2 from the germline V gene are LGHNA and YSLEER. The CDR3 is 16 amino acids. V was clipped by 0 bases and J by 4 bases; unmatched bases: 6. CDR3 amino acids: CASSQDKDRGIYGYTF. DNA for the CDR3: TGCGCCAGCAGCCAAGATAAAGACAGGGGGATCTATGGCTACACCTTC.

The rearrangement uses TRBV10-3 and TRBJ2-3; TRBD1 matches at 7 bases. CDR3 size: 23 residues. Germline CDR1 and CDR2: ENHRY and SYGVKD. The J segment lost 2 bases and the V segment lost 0 bases, leaving 26 bases of the junction unmatched. The DNA of the CDR3 is TGTGCCATCAGTGAGTCGTGGCGTCGCGAGACTAAAGGGACAGAAAGCCTCACAGATACGCAGTATTTT. This sequence encodes CAISESWRRETKGTESLTDTQYF.

The genes are TRBV30 and TRBJ1-4; 10 bases line up with TRBD1. CDR1 GTSNPN and CDR2 SVGIG come from the germline V gene (reference sequence). The CDR3 has 16 amino acids. Trimming removed 5 bases from V and 9 bases from J; junction bases left unmatched: 15. The CDR3 sequence: CAWPNRQGARYQKLFF. The CDR3 nucleotides read TGTGCCTGGCCCAACCGACAGGGGGCTCGTTATCAAAAACTGTTTTTT.

V is TRBV7-9 and J is TRBJ1-3; tentatively, D is TRBD1 (6 bases). This CDR3 contains 15 residues. Trimming pared 1 base from V and 2 bases from J, leaving 9 bases between. Germline V gene data show CDR1 as SEHNR and CDR2 as FQNEAQ (reference sequence). The CDR3 loop is CASSLGGPTGNTIYF. The CDR3 bases are TGTGCCAGCAGCTTAGGGGGGCCGACTGGAAACACCATATATTTT.

The rearrangement joins TRBV3-1 (or the pseudogene TRBV3-2) to TRBJ1-1; 8 nucleotides line up with TRBD1. The V segment lost 4 bases and the J segment 0 bases; nucleotides outside the gene matches: 4. The CDR3 consists of 15 residues. Per germline, CDR1 LGHDT and CDR2 YNNKEL (reference sequence). CDR3 sequence reads: CASSPDRGMNTEAFF. For the CDR3, the DNA is TGTGCCAGCAGCCCCGACAGGGGTATGAACACTGAAGCTTTCTTT.

This chain connects TRBV11-2 to TRBJ2-7; D gene unclear. The germline V gene encodes CDR1 SGHAT and CDR2 FQNNGV. CDR3 size: 12 residues. V dropped 1 base and J dropped 13 bases, with 14 bases sitting between them. The CDR3 nucleotides read TGTGCCAGCAGCTTAGTTGTTAACTCCCTCTACTTC. This sequence encodes CASSLVVNSLYF.

The CDR3 here is CASSTSQGNTEAFF. Here the CDR3 DNA reads TGTGCCAGCAGCACGTCACAGGGGAACACTGAAGCTTTCTTT. The V and J genes are TRBV3-1 (or the pseudogene TRBV3-2) and TRBJ1-1; D is possibly TRBD1 (6 bases). V lost 5 bases to trimming and J lost 1 base, with 11 bases between them. The CDR3 runs to 14 residues. CDR1 and CDR2 (germline): LGHDT, YNNKEL (reference sequence).

V gene TRBV5-1 combines with J gene TRBJ2-2, with 8 bases aligning to TRBD1. The CDR3 spans 13 residues. Germline CDR1 is SGHRS and CDR2 is YFSETQ. V trimming: 0 bases; J trimming: 14 bases; junction bases outside the gene matches: 6. The CDR3 region is CASSLDRTGLLFF. The CDR3 coding sequence is TGCGCCAGCAGCTTGGACCGGACAGGGTTACTGTTTTTT.

This clone was counted between two and nine times. This chain joins TRBV7-9 and TRBJ1-1; the D gene is possibly TRBD1 (6 bases). V was clipped by 5 bases and J by 2 bases, with 15 bases between them. Per germline, CDR1 SEHNR and CDR2 FQNEAQ (reference sequence). This CDR3 spans 15 amino acids. CDR3 coding DNA: TGTGCCAGCAGCCCCCGAGGGACATCAAACACTGAAGCTTTCTTT. Encoded protein: CASSPRGTSNTEAFF.

The chain couples TRBV7-2 to TRBJ2-5; TRBD2 might be the D (6 bases). V gave up 7 bases and J gave up 4 bases, with 13 bases separating them. The CDR3 covers 13 residues. Germline CDR1 and CDR2: SGHTA and FQGNSA. The CDR3 is CASIPSVGETQYF. CDR3 DNA: TGTGCCAGCATTCCTAGCGTAGGAGAGACCCAGTACTTC.

V usage is TRBV3-1 (or the pseudogene TRBV3-2) and J usage is TRBJ1-6, with 11 bases aligning to TRBD1. Germline CDR1 is LGHDT and CDR2 is YNNKEL (reference sequence). V gave up 1 base and J gave up 5 bases; unmatched junction bases: 7. CDR3 length: 18 amino acids. CDR3 in amino acids: CASSQAGTGGKDNSPLHF. The CDR3 DNA is TGTGCCAGCAGCCAAGCTGGGACAGGGGGAAAGGATAATTCACCCCTCCACTTT.